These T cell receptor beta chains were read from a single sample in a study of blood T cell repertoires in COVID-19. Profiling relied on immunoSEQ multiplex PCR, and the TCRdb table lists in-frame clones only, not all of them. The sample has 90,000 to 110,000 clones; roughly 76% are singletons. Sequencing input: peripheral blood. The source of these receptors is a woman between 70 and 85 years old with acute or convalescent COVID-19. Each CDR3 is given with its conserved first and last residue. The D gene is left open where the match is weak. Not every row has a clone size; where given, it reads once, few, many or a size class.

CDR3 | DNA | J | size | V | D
CAGPGKDYGYTF | TGTGCCGGGCCCGGGAAGGACTATGGCTACACCTTC | TRBJ1-2 | . | TRBV30 | .
CASRPQGADTEAFF | TGTGCCAGCAGACCACAGGGGGCGGACACTGAAGCTTTCTTT | TRBJ1-1 | . | TRBV3-1/TRBV3-2 | TRBD1
CASSLAADRGVYF | TGCGCCAGCAGCTTGGCCGCGGACAGGGGGGTCTACTTC | TRBJ1-2 | . | TRBV5-1 | TRBD1
CASTNPGMNTEAFF | TGTGCCAGCACCAACCCGGGGATGAACACTGAAGCTTTCTTT | TRBJ1-1 | once | TRBV6-6 | .
CAWSVEANYGYTF | TGTGCCTGGAGTGTTGAGGCCAACTATGGCTACACCTTC | TRBJ1-2 | . | TRBV30 | .
CASSQDWGGTEAFF | TGTGCCAGCAGCCAAGATTGGGGGGGCACTGAAGCTTTCTTT | TRBJ1-1 | once | TRBV14 | .
CATSKRGMTGGDTQYF | TGTGCCACCAGCAAGCGGGGAATGACAGGGGGAGATACGCAGTATTTT | TRBJ2-3 | . | TRBV15 | TRBD1
CASRTDNYGYTF | TGTGCCAGCAGGACAGATAACTATGGCTACACCTTC | TRBJ1-2 | once | TRBV2 | .
CASSPQAVTDTQYF | TGTGCCAGCAGTCCCCAAGCGGTCACAGATACGCAGTATTTT | TRBJ2-3 | . | TRBV28 | .
CASSLVAGVAYNEQFF | TGTGCCAGCAGCTTAGTAGCGGGAGTAGCCTACAATGAGCAGTTCTTC | TRBJ2-1 | . | TRBV7-2 | TRBD2
CASSGTRTGTIEAFF | TGTGCCAGCAGCGGGACCCGGACAGGTACTATTGAAGCTTTCTTT | TRBJ1-1 | . | TRBV5-4 | TRBD1
CASSLVAGRHNYGYTF | TGTGCCAGCAGCTTAGTGGCAGGGCGGCACAACTATGGCTACACCTTC | TRBJ1-2 | once | TRBV11-2 | .
CASSSDSSYYEQYF | TGTGCCAGCAGCTCGGACAGCTCTTACTACGAGCAGTACTTC | TRBJ2-7 | . | TRBV7-2 | .
CASSIRTGGGDTQYF | TGTGCCAGTAGTATAAGGACAGGGGGTGGAGATACGCAGTATTTT | TRBJ2-3 | . | TRBV19 | TRBD1
CASSLGGVTEAFF | TGTGCCAGCTCCCTGGGGGGGGTCACTGAAGCTTTCTTT | TRBJ1-1 | . | TRBV28 | .
CASSSGGPPTQYF | TGTGCCAGCAGCTCCGGGGGACCCCCGACCCAGTACTTC | TRBJ2-5 | once | TRBV28 | .
CASSLGAGGGTDTQYF | TGTGCCAGCAGCTTAGGAGCGGGAGGGGGCACAGATACGCAGTATTTT | TRBJ2-3 | once | TRBV7-2 | TRBD2
CASSPGLAGGLGDTQYF | TGTGCCAGCAGCCCAGGACTAGCGGGAGGGCTTGGGGATACGCAGTATTTT | TRBJ2-3 | . | TRBV5-4 | TRBD2
CASSFPGGYGYTF | TGTGCCAGCAGTTTCCCCGGTGGCTATGGCTACACCTTC | TRBJ1-2 | many | TRBV27 | .
CASSPSGVSTDTQYF | TGTGCCAGCAGCCCAAGCGGGGTTAGCACAGATACGCAGTATTTT | TRBJ2-3 | once | TRBV7-3 | TRBD2
CATSSSRRGGDSPLHF | TGTGCCACCAGCAGTTCGAGGCGGGGCGGGGATTCACCCCTCCACTTT | TRBJ1-6 | . | TRBV15 | .
CAISTGRQETQYF | TGTGCCATCAGTACAGGGCGCCAAGAGACCCAGTACTTC | TRBJ2-5 | once | TRBV10-3 | .
CASSKGANTEAFF | TGTGCCAGCAGCAAGGGGGCGAACACTGAAGCTTTCTTT | TRBJ1-1 | . | TRBV7-3 | TRBD1
CASSLRDTRYTF | TGTGCCAGCAGTTTAAGGGACACTCGCTACACCTTC | TRBJ1-2 | once | TRBV12-3/TRBV12-4 | .
CASSYSGGRVTDTQYF | TGTGCCAGCAGTTACTCTGGCGGGAGGGTCACAGATACGCAGTATTTT | TRBJ2-3 | . | TRBV6-5 | TRBD2
CASGTRDRGVLGTSTEAFF | TGTGCTAGTGGTACCCGGGACAGGGGGGTATTAGGGACGAGCACTGAAGCTTTCTTT | TRBJ1-1 | . | TRBV12-5 | TRBD1
CASSGRRRVGRGYTF | TGTGCCAGCAGTGGACGGAGGAGGGTGGGGCGGGGCTACACCTTC | TRBJ1-2 | few | TRBV28 | .
CASSLELAGGPRPEQFF | TGTGCCAGCAGCCTAGAACTAGCGGGAGGGCCACGGCCTGAGCAGTTCTTC | TRBJ2-1 | . | TRBV28 | TRBD2
CASSTRTSGGMGEQFF | TGTGCCAGCAGCACCCGGACTAGCGGGGGGATGGGTGAGCAGTTCTTC | TRBJ2-1 | once | TRBV7-2 | TRBD2
CASSLLGRGVEQFF | TGTGCCAGCAGTCTTTTAGGCAGGGGGGTTGAGCAGTTCTTC | TRBJ2-1 | . | TRBV7-2 | .
CASSISTSGPYEQYF | TGTGCCAGCAGCATATCGACTAGCGGGCCCTACGAGCAGTACTTC | TRBJ2-7 | . | TRBV6-5 | TRBD2
CASSDRAGANVLTF | TGTGCCAGCAGTGATCGGGCTGGGGCCAACGTCCTGACTTTC | TRBJ2-6 | . | TRBV2 | .
CASIFPGLTNTGELFF | TGTGCCAGCATCTTCCCGGGACTGACGAACACCGGGGAGCTGTTTTTT | TRBJ2-2 | . | TRBV7-2 | .
CASRGQGAYEQFF | TGCGCCAGCAGGGGACAGGGGGCGTATGAGCAGTTCTTC | TRBJ2-1 | . | TRBV10-2 | TRBD1
CASSSYPRTGTTGELFF | TGTGCCAGCAGCTCGTACCCCAGGACAGGGACTACCGGGGAGCTGTTTTTT | TRBJ2-2 | . | TRBV27 | TRBD1
CASSINSGVGSTDTQYF | TGTGCCAGTAGTATAAACAGCGGGGTCGGCAGCACAGATACGCAGTATTTT | TRBJ2-3 | many | TRBV19 | TRBD2
CASRHRGSYEQYF | TGTGCCAGCAGACACCGGGGGTCCTACGAGCAGTACTTC | TRBJ2-7 | . | TRBV3-1/TRBV3-2 | .